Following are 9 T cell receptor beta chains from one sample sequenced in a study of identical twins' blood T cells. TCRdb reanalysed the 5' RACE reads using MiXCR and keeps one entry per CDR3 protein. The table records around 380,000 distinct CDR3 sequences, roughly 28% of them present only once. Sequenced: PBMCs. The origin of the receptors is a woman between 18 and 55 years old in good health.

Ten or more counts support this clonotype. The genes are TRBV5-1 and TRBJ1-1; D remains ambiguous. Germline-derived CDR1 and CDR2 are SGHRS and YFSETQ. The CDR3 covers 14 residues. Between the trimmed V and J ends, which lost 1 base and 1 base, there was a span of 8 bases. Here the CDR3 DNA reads TGCGCCAGCAGCTTGTTGGGCGGGAACACTGAAGCTTTCTTT. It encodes CASSLLGGNTEAFF.

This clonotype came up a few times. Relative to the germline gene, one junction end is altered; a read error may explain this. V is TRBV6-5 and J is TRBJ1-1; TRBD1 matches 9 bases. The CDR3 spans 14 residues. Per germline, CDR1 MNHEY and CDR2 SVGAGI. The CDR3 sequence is CASSSGTGRTETFF. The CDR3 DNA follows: TGTGCCAGCAGTTCCGGGACAGGGAGGACTGAAACTTTCTTT.

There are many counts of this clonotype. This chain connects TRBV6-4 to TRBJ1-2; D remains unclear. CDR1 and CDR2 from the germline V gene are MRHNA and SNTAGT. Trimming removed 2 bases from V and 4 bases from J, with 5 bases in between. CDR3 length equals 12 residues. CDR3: CASSDPSYGYTF. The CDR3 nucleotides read TGTGCCAGCAGTGACCCAAGCTATGGCTACACCTTC.

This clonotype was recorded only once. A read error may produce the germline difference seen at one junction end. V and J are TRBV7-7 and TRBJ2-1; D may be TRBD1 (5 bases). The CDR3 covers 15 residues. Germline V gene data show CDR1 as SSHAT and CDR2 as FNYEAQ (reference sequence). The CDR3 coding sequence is TGTGCTAGCAGCCAAGGACACAGCTCCTACAATGAGCAGTTCTTC. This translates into CASSQGHSSYNEQFF.

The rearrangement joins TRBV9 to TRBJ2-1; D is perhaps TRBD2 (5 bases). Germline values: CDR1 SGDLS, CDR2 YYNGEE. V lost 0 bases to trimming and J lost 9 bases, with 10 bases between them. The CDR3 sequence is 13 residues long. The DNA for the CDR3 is TGTGCCAGCAGCGTAGGAGTAGGGAGTGAGCAGTTCTTC. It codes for CASSVGVGSEQFF.

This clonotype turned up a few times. In DNA, the CDR3 is TGCAGTGCCATTCGGCAGGGCTTCCCCTACGAGCAGTACTTC. Translation gives CSAIRQGFPYEQYF. The chain has TRBV20-1 and TRBJ2-7, with TRBD1 as a possible D gene (5 bases). With 6 bases removed from V and 2 bases from J, the gap between germline ends came to 17 bases. The CDR3 sequence is 14 residues long. The germline V gene has CDR1 DFQATT and CDR2 SNEGSKA (reference sequence).

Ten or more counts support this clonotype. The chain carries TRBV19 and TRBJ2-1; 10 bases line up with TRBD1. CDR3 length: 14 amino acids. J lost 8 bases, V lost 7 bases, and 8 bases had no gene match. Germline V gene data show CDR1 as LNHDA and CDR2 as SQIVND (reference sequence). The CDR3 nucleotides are TGTGCCAGTATTTCGACAGGGGGCAATGATGAGCAGTTCTTC. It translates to CASISTGGNDEQFF. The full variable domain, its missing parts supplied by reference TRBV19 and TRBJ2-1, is DGGITQSPKYLFRKEGQNVTLSCEQNLNHDAMYWYRQDPGQGLRLIYYSQIVNDFQKGDIAEGYSVSREKKESFPLTVTSAQKNPTAFYLCASISTGGNDEQFFGPGTRLTVL.

CDR3 in amino acids: CASSAKGGSYNSPLHF. In DNA form, the CDR3 reads TGTGCCAGCAGCGCAAAGGGGGGCTCCTATAATTCACCCCTCCACTTT. The chain joins TRBV21-1 to TRBJ1-6. TRBV21-1 corresponds to a pseudogene. The CDR3 totals 16 residues.

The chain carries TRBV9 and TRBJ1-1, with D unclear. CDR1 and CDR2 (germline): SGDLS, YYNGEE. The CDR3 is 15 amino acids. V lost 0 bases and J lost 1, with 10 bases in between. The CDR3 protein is CASSVGDYRNTEAFF. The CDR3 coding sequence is TGTGCCAGCAGCGTAGGCGACTATCGGAACACTGAAGCTTTCTTT.